Listed below are T cell receptor beta chains from one sample, sequenced in a study of T cell repertoires in cytomegalovirus infection. TCRdb reprocessed the reads with MiXCR, giving one entry per CDR3 protein. The repertoire holds some 110,000 distinct CDR3 sequences, with around 10% as singletons. Their specific antigens are unknown. The sample comprised PBMCs, sequenced either directly or after in vitro stimulation (not recorded which). The receptors here all came from a human donor in good health (CMV status not recorded). Some clones in this sample may be carry-over from other donors' samples. Each CDR3 is given with its conserved first and last residue. The order of the fields is V gene, CDR3 protein.

TRBV6-1 CATSGSPLDDTQYF
TRBV28 CASLGVREFYNEQFF
TRBV7-2 CASSLTSGNYNEQFF
TRBV6-6 CASRPRGAASTDTQYF
TRBV6-2/TRBV6-3 CASSYNTGTGFPYEQYF
TRBV19 CASSIPHTSGNTIYF
TRBV7-6 CASSPRTSGQETQYF
TRBV28 CASSLAGTGPYEQYF
TRBV7-2 CASSLTTGGRNSPLHF
TRBV28 CASSPAGGEQYF
TRBV7-8 CASNPGLANNEQFF
TRBV10-3 CAISDARGGGELFF
TRBV4-2 CASSQDGRVQTKNIQYF
TRBV5-4 CASSLNRELTGELFF
TRBV29-1 CSVASRILGDTQYF